The clone carrying this T cell receptor beta chain was detected a few times. MiXCR, run by TCRdb on the PCR reads, gives a single entry per CDR3 protein. This sample has about 640,000 distinct CDR3 sequences; just under 20% occur once, and the top ten carry roughly 0.83%. These data are taken from a study of molecular identifiers for immune sequencing clone quantification. Sequenced: naive CD8+ T cells from blood, with Jurkat cell RNA spiked in. As to subset: FACS-sorted CD8+CD4-CCR7+CD45RA+ naive T cells. This TCR came from a human donor in good health. Some libraries in this study had Jurkat cell RNA spiked in.

CDR3 DNA sequence: TGTGCCAGCAGCCCCGCGGGCGGACAGCCCCAGCATTTT. Translation gives CASSPAGGQPQHF. The J gene is TRBJ1-5, the V gene TRBV11-2; D remains unclear. Germline lookup yields CDR1 SGHAT and CDR2 FQNNGV. CDR3 length: 13 residues. The ends were cut back, 5 bases at V and 7 bases at J, with 12 bases in the middle.